The rows below give T cell receptor beta chains drawn from one sample of a study of cytomegalovirus exposure and HLA in healthy donors. The protocol was immunoSEQ multiplex PCR, while the TCRdb copy is restricted to in-frame clones and leaves out a portion. The sample includes some 150,000 clones. Sequenced material: PBMCs. The receptors were sampled from a woman between 18 and 29 years old in good health and CMV-seronegative. CDR3s include the opening cysteine and the closing phenylalanine or tryptophan. A D gene is named only where the DNA matches it firmly.

j_call v_call d_call cdr3_nt cdr3_aa
TRBJ2-5 TRBV19 . TGTGCCAGTAGTATGAGGGAGACCCAGTACTTC CASSMRETQYF
TRBJ1-6 TRBV7-9 . TGTGCCAGCAGCCAACCGGACAGAGGTTCACCCCTCCACTTT CASSQPDRGSPLHF
TRBJ1-1 TRBV4-2 . TGTGCCAGCAGCCAAGATTGGGGGGGGAATGCTGAAGCTTTCTTT CASSQDWGGNAEAFF
TRBJ1-3 TRBV18 . TGTGCCAGCTCACAAGACTGGGGAAACACCATATATTTT CASSQDWGNTIYF
TRBJ1-2 TRBV4-3 . TGCGCCAGCAGCCAAGTTATAAGGGAGTGGGGCTATGGCTACACCTTC CASSQVIREWGYGYTF
TRBJ2-5 TRBV7-9 TRBD2 TGTGCCAGCAGCTACTACCCGGGACTAGCGGGCACCCAGTACTTC CASSYYPGLAGTQYF
TRBJ2-3 TRBV5-1 . TGCGCCAGCAGCCTGGCCATTTTGGGGGGAAAAGATACGCAGTATTTT CASSLAILGGKDTQYF
TRBJ2-2 TRBV9 . TGTGCCAGCAGCATTGGGAGCCCCGGGGAGCTGTTTTTT CASSIGSPGELFF
TRBJ2-3 TRBV7-9 TRBD2 TGTGCCAGCAGCTTTAGCGGGAGGCTGGAGTCAGATACGCAGTATTTT CASSFSGRLESDTQYF
TRBJ2-3 TRBV9 . TGTGCCAGCAGCGTACTAGACCGAACAGATACGCAGTATTTT CASSVLDRTDTQYF
TRBJ2-1 TRBV9 . TGTGCCAGCAGCGTAGGATCGGTAGCCAATGAGCAGTTCTTC CASSVGSVANEQFF
TRBJ1-1 TRBV6-5 TRBD1 TGTGCCAGCAGTAGGGACAGGGGTTTTGAAGCTTTCTTT CASSRDRGFEAFF
TRBJ2-1 TRBV28 TRBD2 TGTGCCAGCAGAAAACCCGGGACTAGCGGGTTTAATGAGCAGTTCTTC CASRKPGTSGFNEQFF
TRBJ2-1 TRBV7-3 . TGTGCCAGCAGCGGAAGCAGGAACTCCTACAATGAGCAGTTCTTC CASSGSRNSYNEQFF
TRBJ1-6 TRBV5-1 TRBD1 TGCGCCAGCAGCTTGGAGGGGACAGGCCCGGACTCACCCCTCCACTTT CASSLEGTGPDSPLHF
TRBJ2-1 TRBV2 . TGTGCCAGATCGACTGGTAATGAGCAGTTCTTC CARSTGNEQFF
TRBJ2-3 TRBV5-8 TRBD2 TGTGCCAGCAGCTTGAGGTTAGCGGGAGTCGGCACAGATACGCAGTATTTT CASSLRLAGVGTDTQYF
TRBJ2-2 TRBV10-2 . TGCGCCAGCAGTGAGTCGAGAGATCGGTCCACCGGGGAGCTGTTTTTT CASSESRDRSTGELFF
TRBJ1-2 TRBV6-5 TRBD1 TGTGCCAGCAGTTACTTCCGGGGGACAGTTTCCTATGGCTACACCTTC CASSYFRGTVSYGYTF
TRBJ1-4 TRBV25-1 . TGTGCCAGCAGTGGACCAGTGGAGCGGGGTGAAAAACTGTTTTTT CASSGPVERGEKLFF
TRBJ1-2 TRBV6-5 . TGTGCCAGCAGCAGTGATCGTAACTATGGCTACACCTTC CASSSDRNYGYTF
TRBJ2-1 TRBV11-1 TRBD2 TGTGCCAGCAGCCCGGGACTAGCGTCCTACAATGAGCAGTTCTTC CASSPGLASYNEQFF
TRBJ2-3 TRBV11-3 TRBD2 TGTGCCAGCAGCTTAGGGACTAGCGGGAGGGGGGCCACAGATACGCAGTATTTT CASSLGTSGRGATDTQYF
TRBJ2-1 TRBV2 TRBD2 TGTGCCAGCACAGAGAGGCTAGCGGGCCTCAACAATGAGCAGTTCTTC CASTERLAGLNNEQFF
TRBJ2-1 TRBV30 TRBD2 TGTGCCTGGAGTGTAGCGGGAGTATGGTTCTTC CAWSVAGVWFF
TRBJ2-3 TRBV5-1 TRBD2 TGCGCCAGCAGCTTGGGACTAGCGGGAGCAACCACAGATACGCAGTATTTT CASSLGLAGATTDTQYF
TRBJ1-1 TRBV30 . TGTGCCTGGGGACAGCTTAGGGGCCTCATGAACACTGAAGCTTTCTTT CAWGQLRGLMNTEAFF
TRBJ2-4 TRBV15 . TGTGCCACCAGCACCAAGAGGGTCGACATTCAGTACTTC CATSTKRVDIQYF
TRBJ2-5 TRBV11-2 TRBD2 TGTGCCAGCAGCTTAGTACTAGCGGGATCTTCGGAGACCCAGTACTTC CASSLVLAGSSETQYF
TRBJ2-5 TRBV4-2 . TGTGCCAGCAGCCAAAACGCACTAACTACGGAGACCCAGTACTTC CASSQNALTTETQYF
TRBJ1-1 TRBV5-1 TRBD1 TGCGCCAGCAGCTGGGGACAGGGCACGGCTTTCTTT CASSWGQGTAFF
TRBJ2-7 TRBV5-1 . TGCGCCAGCAGCTTGGTTCAGGGGACGTTGGGGGCCGAGCAGTACTTC CASSLVQGTLGAEQYF
TRBJ2-1 TRBV7-2 . TGTGCCAGCAGCTTAGCTCAACCTCCTGCAGGGAATGAGCAGTTCTTC CASSLAQPPAGNEQFF
TRBJ2-2 TRBV4-2 TRBD2 TGTGCCAGCAGCCAAGATAACCTAGCGGGAGGGACCGGGGAGCTGTTTTTT CASSQDNLAGGTGELFF
TRBJ2-3 TRBV11-3 . TGTGCCAGCAGCTTAGAAGATATTTGGACTGGGGCAGATACGCAGTATTTT CASSLEDIWTGADTQYF
TRBJ1-2 TRBV2 TRBD1 TGTGCCAGCAGTGAGAACCGACAGGGGCAGGGGAAAAGGCCTTTC CASSENRQGQGKRPF
TRBJ2-1 TRBV11-3 TRBD2 TGTGCCAGCAGCTCTAGGACTAGCGCGAGCTCCTACAATGAGCAGTTCTTC CASSSRTSASSYNEQFF
TRBJ1-1 TRBV18 TRBD1 TGTGCCAGCTCACCACCGGGACAGGGATCGAACACTGAAGCTTTCTTT CASSPPGQGSNTEAFF
TRBJ2-1 TRBV18 . TGTGCCAGCTCAGCCAGCACTGTCGCGGGCAATGAGCAGTTCTTC CASSASTVAGNEQFF
TRBJ2-7 TRBV5-1 TRBD1 TGCGCCAGCAGCGCTGGACAGGGGTACGAGCAGTACTTC CASSAGQGYEQYF
TRBJ1-2 TRBV19 . TGTGCCAGCAAAACTCTGGGCAGCTCTACCTATGGCTACACCTTC CASKTLGSSTYGYTF
TRBJ1-3 TRBV11-1 . TGTGCCAGCAGTAAAGAGGGTTCCACCTCTGGAAACACCATATATTTT CASSKEGSTSGNTIYF